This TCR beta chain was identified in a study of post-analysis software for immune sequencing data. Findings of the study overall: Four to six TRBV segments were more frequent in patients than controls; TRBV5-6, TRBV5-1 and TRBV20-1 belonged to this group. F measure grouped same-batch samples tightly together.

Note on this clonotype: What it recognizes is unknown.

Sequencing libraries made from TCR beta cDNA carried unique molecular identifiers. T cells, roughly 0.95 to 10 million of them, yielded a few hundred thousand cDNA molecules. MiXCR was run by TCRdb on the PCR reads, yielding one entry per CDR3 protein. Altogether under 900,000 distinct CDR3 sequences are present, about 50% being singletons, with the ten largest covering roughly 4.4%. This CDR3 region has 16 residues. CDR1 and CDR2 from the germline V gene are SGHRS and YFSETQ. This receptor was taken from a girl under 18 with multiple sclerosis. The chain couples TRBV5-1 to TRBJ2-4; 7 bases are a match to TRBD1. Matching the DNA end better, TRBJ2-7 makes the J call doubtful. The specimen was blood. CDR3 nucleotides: TGCGCCAGCAGCTCCTTTCTTGAGACAGGGAATGACGAGCAGTACTTC. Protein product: CASSSFLETGNDEQYF.